Included here is one TCR beta chain sequence, with context. The antigen it recognizes is unknown. Base qualities are not provided; no much larger clone lies one nucleotide away. This sample stems from a study of PD-1 blockade in classical Hodgkin lymphoma (TCRdb year 2020). Describing the broader study: Nivolumab dosing was 3 mg/kg intravenously every 2 weeks, continuing until either disease progression or unacceptable toxicity. The study used TCR beta sequencing and CyTOF to define a peripheral blood immune signature of response to PD-1 blockade in classical Hodgkin lymphoma.

The Qiagen DNeasy kit was used to extract genomic DNA from unsorted PBMCs and from the negatively selected CD4+ and CD8+ fractions. Using primers that anneal to V and J segments, immunoSEQ multiplex PCR amplified the TCR beta CDR3 regions. Amplification bias was minimized using a synthetic immune receptor repertoire, and residual bias was removed computationally after sequencing. On the authors' methods: Custom Python scripts were used to quantify repertoire diversity as the Shannon entropy index. Unsorted, CD4+ and CD8+ repertoires were analyzed separately, except for combined analyses in which CD4+ and CD8+ sequences were merged in silico. A clone was considered expanded if an increase in frequency of at least 2-fold after treatment relative to C1D1 was found, and a pseudocount of 0.5 was applied to clones undetected at baseline. Singleton clones were defined as clones with 0 or 1 copy at C1D1, and non-singleton clones were defined as clones with 2 or more copies. Clones expanded in unsorted samples were labelled as CD4+, CD8+ or unknown by matching protein sequences in sorted samples from the same patient. Wilcoxon tests on paired samples were used to test diversity changes from C1D1 to C4D1. Drawn from immuneACCESS, this table holds only the in-frame rearrangements with V and J called that TCRdb kept. Clones are partly lost; checked studies trace under half to an unresolved V gene and leave the rest unexplained. The V and J calls and clone size come from that table; D and trimming were worked out from the DNA. A total of over 8,500 clones appear in this sample, around 87% of them only once. The ten largest clones take up 20% to 25% of the sample.

Paper-wide results and their limitations: By C4D1, a significant rise was seen in CD4+ TCR diversity but not in CD8+ TCR diversity (p=0.0027 vs p=0.16), and the rise was most apparent among complete responders (p=0.02). Trial patients achieving complete response had baseline diversity similar to newly diagnosed patients, whereas partial responders and progressors had significantly lower diversity. The study covered only a single clinical trial cohort, and the causes of the repertoire differences, possibly disease activity or prior therapy, were still not defined. Diversity was lower in patients who began nivolumab less than 1 year after ASCT, so these patients were left out of later analyses to avoid confounding by immune reconstitution. Baseline TCR diversity was reported as lower in newly diagnosed patients than in healthy donors, and lower still in relapsed/refractory patients.

There are 13 amino acids in the CDR3, from cysteine to phenylalanine inclusive. Only the CDR3 region is kept as DNA, spanning 39 bases read in frame from base 1. CDR1 and CDR2 are read off the germline V gene as KGHSH and LQKENI. The trim is 3 bases for V and 4 bases for J, with a gap of 9 bases between the germline ends. According to the study, the label for this sample's time point signals: cycle 4 day 1 (C4D1), after 6 weeks of nivolumab. Every trial patient had relapsed following autologous stem cell transplantation, and prior brentuximab vedotin exposure was what differed among cohorts A, B and C. The trial cohort was composed of 56 patients with relapsed/refractory classical Hodgkin lymphoma, for whom complete response, partial response or progressive disease was recorded as best overall response. Single-agent nivolumab was administered to trial patients in the multi-cohort phase II CheckMate 205 trial. Best overall response was determined by an independent review committee according to the 2007 International Working Group response criteria. Trial PBMCs were collected immediately before nivolumab initiation (C1D1) and during therapy at cycle 2 day 1 and cycle 4 day 1. Peripheral blood was collected in 8 mL Vacutainer Cell Preparation Tubes, from which PBMCs were isolated by centrifugation and then cryopreserved.

The chain is assembled from TRBV18 and TRBJ1-2, with TRBD1 tentatively as D gene (5 bases match). The receptor comes from a human donor with classical Hodgkin lymphoma. This specimen consisted of peripheral blood mononuclear cells (PBMCs), obtained before the fourth cycle of nivolumab. The sequence in DNA is TGTGCCAGCTCACCGGACGGGACCTATGGCTACACCTTC. It codes for CASSPDGTYGYTF.